Listed here are 21 T cell receptor beta chains from one sample, sequenced in a study of OX40 agonist ivuxolimab in advanced cancers. Data came from immunoSEQ multiplex PCR; TCRdb stores just in-frame clones and leaves some out. Among some 76,000 clones listed, about 90% were seen once. The sequencing here drew on CD4+ or CD8+ T cells sorted from blood, taken in a trial of the OX40 agonist ivuxolimab. The receptors come from an adult with an advanced solid tumor such as melanoma, head and neck, liver or kidney cancer.

This chain links TRBV11-2 with TRBJ1-2; 10 positions agree with TRBD1. The CDR3 covers 18 residues. With 5 bases clipped from V and 1 base from J, the junction kept 13 bases outside the gene matches. CDR1 is SGHAT and CDR2 is FQNNGV in the germline V gene. The CDR3 nucleotides read TGTGCCAGCAGCCCCCCGGGGACAGGGGCCTTTTATAACTATGGCTACACCTTC. Its protein is CASSPPGTGAFYNYGYTF.

The chain joins TRBV2 to TRBJ2-6; perhaps TRBD1 as D (5 bases). V was trimmed by 11 bases and J by 0 bases, leaving 11 bases between them. This CDR3 is built from 14 residues. Germline V gene sequence: CDR1 SNHLY, CDR2 FYNNEI. CDR3 sequence reads: CARQGASGANVLTF. The CDR3 nucleotides are TGTGCCCGCCAGGGTGCCTCTGGGGCCAACGTCCTGACTTTC.

The count of this clone is one. The chain uses TRBV19 and TRBJ1-1; maybe TRBD1 (6 bases). The CDR3 spans 13 residues. Trimming took 3 bases from V and 4 from J, leaving 9 bases between them. CDR1 is LNHDA and CDR2 is SQIVND in the germline V gene (reference sequence). This CDR3 is CASSMVRGTEAFF. CDR3 sequence (DNA): TGTGCCAGTAGTATGGTCAGGGGCACTGAAGCTTTCTTT. Based on the CDR3 plus reference TRBV19 and TRBJ1-1, the full variable domain is DGGITQSPKYLFRKEGQNVTLSCEQNLNHDAMYWYRQDPGQGLRLIYYSQIVNDFQKGDIAEGYSVSREKKESFPLTVTSAQKNPTAFYLCASSMVRGTEAFFGQGTRLTVV.

The chain carries TRBV11-3 and TRBJ2-7; D gene ambiguous. The germline V gene encodes CDR1 SGHNT and CDR2 YENEEA. The V end lost 3 bases, the J end lost 7 bases, and 13 bases lay between the germline ends. The CDR3 loop spans 13 amino acids. As DNA, the CDR3 is TGTGCCAGCAGCTTCTCCGGCTCGGCTGAGCAGTACTTC. Encoded protein: CASSFSGSAEQYF.

The chain uses TRBV27 and TRBJ1-5; the D is unclear. V was cut by 3 bases and J by 5 bases, with 8 bases left in between. In germline, CDR1 is MNHEY, CDR2 SMNVEV (reference sequence). The CDR3 loop spans 13 amino acids. The CDR3 nucleotides are TGTGCCAGCAGTTTGGGGTTCGATCAGCCCCAGCATTTT. Protein product: CASSLGFDQPQHF.

The chain carries TRBV16 and TRBJ2-7; 9 nucleotides match TRBD1. This CDR3 contains 14 residues. Trimming cost V 4 bases and J 1 base; bases outside gene matches: 2. Germline V gene sequence: CDR1 KGHSY, CDR2 FQNENV. The CDR3 bases are TGTGCCAGCAGCCTACAGGGGGCGTCCTACGAGCAGTACTTC. Its translation: CASSLQGASYEQYF.

This sequence joins TRBV6-4 and TRBJ2-7, with TRBD2 matching 9 bases. Germline-derived CDR1 and CDR2 are MRHNA and SNTAGT. This CDR3 is 16 amino acids long. The junction had 13 bases not matched to a gene; V was cut back by 6 bases and J by 4 bases. The CDR3 here is CASRAGSGGPLYEQYF. CDR3 in DNA: TGTGCCAGCAGGGCCGGGAGCGGGGGGCCGTTATACGAGCAGTACTTC.

The rearrangement links TRBV4-3 to TRBJ2-7, with TRBD1 matching over 7 bases. V lost 0 bases, J lost 6 bases, and 5 bases stayed unmatched. The CDR3 is 14 residues long. Germline V CDR1 and CDR2: LGHNA, YSLEER. In DNA form, the CDR3 reads TGCGCCAGCAGCCAAGACAGGGGGACCCTCGAGCAGTACTTC. Its protein product is CASSQDRGTLEQYF.

This chain uses TRBV7-8 with TRBJ2-7; perhaps TRBD1 as D (6 bases). In germline, CDR1 is SGHVS, CDR2 FQNEAQ. The CDR3 has 13 residues. V was shortened by 3 bases and J by 2 bases, with 8 bases between the two germline ends. The CDR3 loop reads CASSFGQTYEQYF. The CDR3 DNA follows: TGTGCCAGCAGCTTTGGACAGACCTACGAGCAGTACTTC. Full variable domain (remainder filled in from reference TRBV7-8 and TRBJ2-7): GAGVSQSPRYKVAKRGQDVALRCDPISGHVSLFWYQQALGQGPEFLTYFQNEAQLDKSGLPSDRFFAERPEGSVSTLKIQRTQQEDSAVYLCASSFGQTYEQYFGPGTRLTVT.

The chain carries TRBV7-3 and TRBJ1-2, with a weak D call TRBD1 (5 bases). Trimming stripped 1 base from V and 8 bases from J, with 11 bases between. Germline V gives CDR1 SGHTA, CDR2 FQGTGA. The CDR3 runs 13 residues. The CDR3 loop reads CASSLMQGDGYTF. The CDR3 DNA follows: TGTGCCAGCAGCTTAATGCAGGGAGACGGCTACACCTTC.

The chain recombines TRBV27 with TRBJ1-3, with 9 bases matching TRBD1. The ends lost 5 bases at V and 2 bases at J; junction bases unmatched: 16. Germline lookup yields CDR1 MNHEY and CDR2 SMNVEV (reference sequence). This CDR3 is built from 19 residues. The CDR3 spells CASSAPGTGIQIAGNTIYF. The DNA for the CDR3 is TGTGCCAGCAGTGCCCCCGGGACAGGGATCCAAATAGCTGGAAACACCATATATTTT.

This chain links TRBV13 with TRBJ1-3; D gene ambiguous. The CDR3 covers 14 residues. Trimming cost V 3 bases and J 0 bases, with 6 bases left between them. In germline, CDR1 is PRHDT, CDR2 FYEKMQ (reference sequence). CDR3 in amino acids: CASSFVVSGNTIYF. The CDR3, as DNA: TGTGCCAGCAGCTTCGTTGTCTCTGGAAACACCATATATTTT.

The V gene is TRBV7-9, the J gene TRBJ2-7; D might be TRBD2 (6 bases). The V gene's germline CDR1 is SEHNR and CDR2 FQNEAQ (reference sequence). V was clipped by 8 bases and J by 6 bases, with 14 bases between them. This CDR3 spans 12 amino acids. CDR3 residues: CASLGRYGEQYF. The DNA of the CDR3 is TGTGCCAGCCTAGGGAGGTACGGCGAGCAGTACTTC.

The V call is TRBV27, the J call TRBJ2-7; D ambiguous. Trimming pared 1 base from V and 6 bases from J, leaving 13 bases between. Germline V gene lookup returns CDR1 MNHEY and CDR2 SMNVEV (reference sequence). This CDR3 comprises 14 residues. The CDR3 here is CASSLFNGLVEQYF. CDR3 DNA sequence: TGTGCCAGCAGTTTATTTAACGGGCTGGTCGAGCAGTACTTC.

Here the CDR3 DNA reads TGCGCCAGCAGCCAAGGACTGGAGTACGAGCAGTACTTC. It encodes CASSQGLEYEQYF. The chain combines TRBV4-3 with TRBJ2-7; D uncertain. The germline V and J ends were trimmed by 1 base and 4 bases, with 8 bases remaining between them. The CDR3 sequence is 13 residues long. Germline loops: CDR1 LGHNA, CDR2 YSLEER.

The chain recombines TRBV29-1 with TRBJ2-1; weak D call: TRBD2 (7 bases). V lost 5 bases to trimming and J lost 7 bases, with 15 bases between them. CDR1 and CDR2 (germline): SQVTM, ANQGSEA. The CDR3 runs to 13 residues. The DNA for the CDR3 is TGCAGCGTTAAGGGGGGGGCGGGGAATGAGCAGTTCTTC. It encodes CSVKGGAGNEQFF.

The chain employs TRBV15 and TRBJ2-7; tentatively, D is TRBD1 or TRBD2 (5 bases each). V was shortened by 5 bases and J by 7 bases, with 12 bases between the two germline ends. Germline V CDR1 and CDR2: LNHNV, YYDKDF (reference sequence). The CDR3 runs 12 residues. The CDR3 loop reads CATSLGTLEQYF. The CDR3 bases are TGTGCCACCAGCCTAGGGACCCTTGAGCAGTACTTC.

This chain joins TRBV7-9 and TRBJ2-7; 7 bases match TRBD1. V shed 7 bases and J 6 bases; nucleotides not matched to a gene: 6. The length of the CDR3 is 12 residues. From germline, CDR1 is SEHNR and CDR2 FQNEAQ (reference sequence). The CDR3 sequence: CASNPTGVEQYF. The CDR3 nucleotides are TGTGCCAGCAACCCAACAGGGGTCGAGCAGTACTTC. The whole variable domain, filled in from reference TRBV7-9 and TRBJ2-7, reads DTGVSQNPRHKITKRGQNVTFRCDPISEHNRLYWYRQTLGQGPEFLTYFQNEAQLEKSRLLSDRFSAERPKGSFSTLEIQRTEQGDSAMYLCASNPTGVEQYFGPGTRLTVT.

This clone came up once. This chain connects TRBV12-1 to TRBJ2-2; TRBD1, as called in the table, went unchecked against the DNA. TRBV12-1 is listed as a pseudogene. This CDR3 region has 13 residues. CDR3 amino acids: CASSSRNTGELFF. For the CDR3, the DNA is TGTGCCAGCAGCTCCAGGAACACCGGGGAGCTGTTTTTT.

The rearrangement joins TRBV15 to TRBJ2-1, with 7 bases matching TRBD1. The germline CDR1 and CDR2 sequences are LNHNV and YYDKDF (reference sequence). The V segment lost 4 bases and the J segment 8 bases; nucleotides outside the gene matches: 14. The CDR3 is made up of 16 amino acids. CDR3 coding DNA: TGTGCCACCAGCACAAACACAGGGGAAATGGCCGATGAGCAGTTCTTC. It translates to CATSTNTGEMADEQFF.

V gene TRBV15 combines with J gene TRBJ2-7; possibly TRBD1 for D (7 bases). This CDR3 is 15 amino acids long. Germline-derived CDR1 and CDR2 are LNHNV and YYDKDF (reference sequence). V was trimmed by 2 bases and J by 6 bases, leaving 17 bases between them. This CDR3 is CATSRSRGQGGEQYF. DNA for the CDR3: TGTGCCACCAGCAGATCCCGAGGGCAGGGGGGCGAGCAGTACTTC.